The 29 T cell receptor beta chains presented below share a single source sample, sequenced in a study of T cell responses to AZD1222 COVID-19 vaccine. TCRdb keeps only in-frame clones here, not all; method: immunoSEQ multiplex PCR. Here the sample spans roughly 120,000 clones, around 92% being singletons. The material was peripheral blood, obtained 28 days after the second AZD1222 dose. The receptors derive from an adult who received the AZD1222 COVID-19 vaccine.

The chain has TRBV6-5 and TRBJ1-4, with D possibly matching TRBD1 (5 bases). Germline CDR1 MNHEY, CDR2 SVGAGI. The CDR3 totals 15 residues. Trimming shortened V by 0 bases and J by 7 bases, and 12 bases separated the two germline ends. Here the CDR3 reads CASSYSITGGEKLFF. The CDR3 nucleotides are TGTGCCAGCAGTTACTCGATTACAGGCGGTGAAAAACTGTTTTTT.

The V gene is TRBV12-5, the J gene TRBJ2-3; 8 bases align to TRBD2. The CDR3 totals 14 residues. CDR1 and CDR2 (germline): LGHNT, FRNRAP. V lost 2 bases, J lost 4 bases, and 2 bases stayed unmatched. CDR3 nucleotide sequence: TGTGCTAGTGGTTTGTGGACTAGCCCAGATACGCAGTATTTT. This gives the protein CASGLWTSPDTQYF.

V is TRBV28 and J is TRBJ1-1, with D unresolved. CDR1 is MDHEN and CDR2 is SYDVKM in the germline V gene. The V and J ends lost 5 bases and 0 bases respectively, with 4 bases between them. The CDR3 length is 12 residues. CDR3 sequence (DNA): TGTGCCAGCAGTCACCTGAACACTGAAGCTTTCTTT. This translates into CASSHLNTEAFF.

The gene calls are TRBV21-1 and TRBJ1-6. TRBV21-1 counts as a pseudogene. CDR3 length: 12 residues. CDR3 DNA: TGTGCCAGCGGACTGGGCGGATCACCCCTCCACTTT. It specifies CASGLGGSPLHF.

The J gene is TRBJ1-1, the V gene TRBV19; D gene uncertain. The CDR3 contains 13 residues. Germline CDR1 is LNHDA and CDR2 is SQIVND (reference sequence). With 7 bases removed from V and 0 bases from J, the gap between germline ends came to 9 bases. CDR3 sequence (DNA): TGTGCCAGTAAGAGTGCTATGAACACTGAAGCTTTCTTT. Its protein product is CASKSAMNTEAFF. The full variable domain, its missing parts supplied by reference TRBV19 and TRBJ1-1, is DGGITQSPKYLFRKEGQNVTLSCEQNLNHDAMYWYRQDPGQGLRLIYYSQIVNDFQKGDIAEGYSVSREKKESFPLTVTSAQKNPTAFYLCASKSAMNTEAFFGQGTRLTVV.

This CDR3 reads CASSPGTVEKLFF. In DNA form, the CDR3 reads TGTGCCAGCTCACCCGGGACCGTTGAAAAACTGTTTTTT. The chain employs TRBV18 and TRBJ1-4; the D gene is possibly TRBD1 (5 bases). Germline V gene sequence: CDR1 KGHSH, CDR2 LQKENI. V was trimmed by 3 bases and J by 7 bases, leaving 9 bases between them. This CDR3 spans 13 amino acids.

The chain has TRBV4-1 and TRBJ2-5; D remains ambiguous. Germline V lookup: CDR1 MGHRA, CDR2 YSYEKL. V lost 0 bases to trimming and J lost 0 bases, with 11 bases between them. The CDR3 extends over 16 amino acids. As DNA, the CDR3 is TGCGCCAGCAGCCAAGAAGTTACTACTTACCAAGAGACCCAGTACTTC. Translated, it gives CASSQEVTTYQETQYF.

The chain couples TRBV7-2 to TRBJ1-6; TRBD1 matches at 8 bases. Germline-derived CDR1 and CDR2 are SGHTA and FQGNSA. Losses at the gene ends were 1 base for V and 12 bases for J; bases not matched to a gene: 2. This CDR3 region has 13 residues. The CDR3 region has the DNA TGTGCCAGCAGCTTAGGGACAGGGCGACCCCTCCACTTT. Translating it yields CASSLGTGRPLHF.

This clone occurred once. The V gene is TRBV7-2, the J gene TRBJ2-7, with TRBD2 matching 8 bases. CDR3 size: 14 residues. The V and J ends lost 4 bases and 2 bases, in that order; junction bases with no gene match: 4. Germline loops: CDR1 SGHTA, CDR2 FQGNSA. This CDR3 reads CASSSGLAAYEQYF. The CDR3 bases are TGTGCCAGCAGCTCAGGACTAGCCGCCTACGAGCAGTACTTC. Combining the CDR3 with reference TRBV7-2 and TRBJ2-7 gives the whole variable domain GAGVSQSPSNKVTEKGKDVELRCDPISGHTALYWYRQSLGQGLEFLIYFQGNSAPDKSGLPSDRFSAERTGGSVSTLTIQRTQQEDSAVYLCASSSGLAAYEQYFGPGTRLTVT.

This chain uses TRBV15 with TRBJ2-7; 10 nucleotides agree with TRBD2. The CDR3 runs to 16 residues. Losses at the gene ends were 3 bases for V and 2 bases for J; bases not matched to a gene: 7. From germline, CDR1 is LNHNV and CDR2 YYDKDF (reference sequence). The CDR3 DNA is TGTGCCACCAGCAGGACGGGACTAGCGATGACCTACGAGCAGTACTTC. Translated, it gives CATSRTGLAMTYEQYF.

The rearrangement links TRBV3-1 (or the pseudogene TRBV3-2) to TRBJ1-2; 9 bases are shared with TRBD1. The CDR3 is 16 residues long. Germline lookup yields CDR1 LGHDT and CDR2 YNNKEL (reference sequence). The J segment lost 2 bases and the V segment lost 3 bases, leaving 7 bases of the junction unmatched. This CDR3 is CASSHRQGTGNYGYTF. CDR3 coding DNA: TGTGCCAGCAGCCACCGACAAGGGACAGGGAACTATGGCTACACCTTC.

The V gene is TRBV9, the J gene TRBJ1-4, with D maybe TRBD1 (5 bases). Germline V gene sequence: CDR1 SGDLS, CDR2 YYNGEE. The CDR3 is made up of 21 amino acids. V was cut by 0 bases and J by 2 bases, with 26 bases left in between. Here the CDR3 reads CASSVARGGETAWLTNEKLFF. The CDR3 DNA sequence: TGTGCCAGCAGCGTAGCTCGTGGGGGAGAAACGGCTTGGTTGACTAATGAAAAACTGTTTTTT. The full variable domain, its missing parts supplied by reference TRBV9 and TRBJ1-4, is DSGVTQTPKHLITATGQRVTLRCSPRSGDLSVYWYQQSLDQGLQFLIQYYNGEERAKGNILERFSAQQFPDLHSELNLSSLELGDSALYFCASSVARGGETAWLTNEKLFFGSGTQLSVL.

The chain recombines TRBV19 with TRBJ1-5; D is undetermined. Between the trimmed V and J ends, which lost 4 bases and 0 bases, there was a span of 10 bases. Germline CDR1 LNHDA, CDR2 SQIVND (reference sequence). The CDR3 has 15 residues. The CDR3 nucleotides are TGTGCCAGTAGTACCACCCATTATAGCAATCAGCCCCAGCATTTT. Amino acid sequence: CASSTTHYSNQPQHF.

This chain links TRBV5-1 with TRBJ1-2; the D is unclear. This CDR3 contains 12 residues. Trimming cost V 1 base and J 5 bases, with 6 bases left between them. Per germline, CDR1 SGHRS and CDR2 YFSETQ. CDR3 residues: CASSLSGYGYTF. The CDR3 DNA follows: TGCGCCAGCAGCTTGTCTGGGTATGGCTACACCTTC.

The chain links TRBV28 to TRBJ2-2, with D possibly TRBD2 on 5 matching bases. Germline assignment: CDR1 MDHEN and CDR2 SYDVKM. Trimming cost V 8 bases and J 4 bases, with 11 bases left between them. The CDR3 sequence is 13 residues long. CDR3 nucleotide sequence: TGTGCCAGCCGTCAGAGCGGCACCGGGGAGCTGTTTTTT. Amino acids: CASRQSGTGELFF.

The chain joins TRBV6-5 to TRBJ1-2; D is uncertain. Germline V gene data show CDR1 as MNHEY and CDR2 as SVGAGI. CDR3 length: 15 residues. Trimming left V 0 bases short and J 3 bases short, with 11 bases between. The CDR3 bases are TGTGCCAGCAGTTACTCGATTGGGAGCCACTATGGCTACACCTTC. This encodes CASSYSIGSHYGYTF.

V usage is TRBV5-6 and J usage is TRBJ1-6, with 10 bases identical to TRBD1. This CDR3 is built from 16 residues. Germline V CDR1 and CDR2: SGHDT, YYEEEE. V gave up 4 bases and J gave up 9 bases; unmatched junction bases: 10. This CDR3 is CASSPGTGAYGSPLHF. In nucleotides, the CDR3 is TGTGCCAGCAGCCCGGGGACAGGGGCGTATGGTTCACCCCTCCACTTT. The full variable domain, rest sourced from reference TRBV5-6 and TRBJ1-6, is DAGVTQSPTHLIKTRGQQVTLRCSPKSGHDTVSWYQQALGQGPQFIFQYYEEEERQRGNFPDRFSGHQFPNYSSELNVNALLLGDSALYLCASSPGTGAYGSPLHFGNGTRLTVT.

J is TRBJ1-1 and V is TRBV4-1; no clear D. Germline values: CDR1 MGHRA, CDR2 YSYEKL. CDR3 size: 14 residues. Between the trimmed V and J ends, which lost 4 bases and 7 bases, there was a span of 16 bases. The CDR3 sequence: CASSPLPGRDEAFF. In DNA, the CDR3 is TGCGCCAGCAGCCCCCTACCCGGAAGGGATGAAGCTTTCTTT.

The CDR3 here is CASTDSGGAATTSTDTQYF. CDR3 coding DNA: TGTGCCAGCACAGATAGCGGGGGGGCGGCAACCACTAGCACAGATACGCAGTATTTT. The chain carries TRBV27 and TRBJ2-3; TRBD2 aligns across 11 bases. This CDR3 contains 19 residues. Germline CDR1 reads MNHEY; CDR2 reads SMNVEV (reference sequence). V shed 7 bases and J 0 bases; nucleotides not matched to a gene: 15.

The chain links TRBV6-4 to TRBJ1-6; 7 bases fit TRBD1. Trimming cost V 6 bases and J 9 bases; bases outside gene matches: 11. The V gene's germline CDR1 is MRHNA and CDR2 SNTAGT. This CDR3 contains 15 residues. The CDR3 sequence is CASSDQGDIGSPLHF. In nucleotides, the CDR3 is TGTGCCAGCAGCGACCAGGGGGATATTGGTTCACCCCTCCACTTT.

The gene calls are TRBV7-9 and TRBJ1-1, with no clear D. V lost 5 bases and J 1 base, leaving 8 bases between the germline ends. Germline values: CDR1 SEHNR, CDR2 FQNEAQ (reference sequence). CDR3 size: 13 residues. CDR3 bases: TGTGCCAGCAGCATCGTCAAGAACACTGAAGCTTTCTTT. Translation: CASSIVKNTEAFF.

This clone has more than one count but fewer than ten. The chain combines TRBV28 with TRBJ2-3; 11 nucleotides match TRBD2. This CDR3 is 19 amino acids long. Trimming removed 2 bases from V and 2 bases from J; junction bases left unmatched: 12. CDR1 and CDR2 (germline): MDHEN, SYDVKM. The CDR3 loop is CASSLGRRGLAVHTDTQYF. As DNA, the CDR3 is TGTGCCAGCAGTTTAGGTCGGAGGGGACTAGCGGTCCACACAGATACGCAGTATTTT.

The V call is TRBV6-5, the J call TRBJ1-2; tentative D call: TRBD1 (5 bases). Trimming left V 10 bases short and J 5 bases short, with 17 bases between. Germline-derived CDR1 and CDR2 are MNHEY and SVGAGI. The CDR3 has 13 residues. The CDR3 nucleotides read TGTGCCACGCTCGGTAATCCAGGGTATGGCTACACCTTC. Protein: CATLGNPGYGYTF.

This clone showed up just once. This chain joins TRBV7-8 and TRBJ2-7; D perhaps matches TRBD2 (5 bases). Trimming left V 5 bases short and J 3 bases short, with 23 bases between. Germline loops: CDR1 SGHVS, CDR2 FQNEAQ. This CDR3 has 17 residues. CDR3 in amino acids: CASSPTDIRGYSYEQYF. CDR3 coding DNA: TGTGCCAGCAGCCCCACCGACATCAGAGGGTACAGCTACGAGCAGTACTTC. Together with reference TRBV7-8 and TRBJ2-7, the CDR3 gives the full variable domain: GAGVSQSPRYKVAKRGQDVALRCDPISGHVSLFWYQQALGQGPEFLTYFQNEAQLDKSGLPSDRFFAERPEGSVSTLKIQRTQQEDSAVYLCASSPTDIRGYSYEQYFGPGTRLTVT.

The chain links TRBV4-1 to TRBJ1-1, with D unclear. In germline, CDR1 is MGHRA, CDR2 YSYEKL. Trimming left V 0 bases short and J 0 bases short, with 23 bases between. The CDR3 has 20 residues. CDR3 amino acids: CASSQERRSRSGNMNTEAFF. CDR3 DNA: TGCGCCAGCAGCCAAGAGAGGAGGTCGAGGAGCGGGAACATGAACACTGAAGCTTTCTTT.

The chain combines TRBV5-1 with TRBJ2-1; 12 positions agree with TRBD2. This CDR3 comprises 15 residues. J lost 7 bases, V lost 0 bases, and 2 bases had no gene match. CDR1 and CDR2 from the germline V gene are SGHRS and YFSETQ. CDR3 region: CASSLGLAGENEQFF. DNA for the CDR3: TGCGCCAGCAGCTTGGGACTAGCGGGGGAGAATGAGCAGTTCTTC.

The chain recombines TRBV6-6 with TRBJ1-2; D unresolved. CDR1 and CDR2 (germline): MNHNY, SVGAGI (reference sequence). V gave up 8 bases and J gave up 4 bases, with 17 bases separating them. The CDR3 spans 14 residues. The CDR3 spells CASGSWENSYGYTF. In DNA form, the CDR3 reads TGTGCCAGCGGATCGTGGGAGAACAGCTATGGCTACACCTTC.

The chain joins TRBV5-1 to TRBJ1-6; D gene unclear. Germline loops: CDR1 SGHRS, CDR2 YFSETQ. Trimming pared 0 bases from V and 10 bases from J, leaving 14 bases between. There are 15 residues in the CDR3. The CDR3 reads CASSLAAVASSPLHF. The CDR3 DNA sequence: TGCGCCAGCAGCTTGGCCGCAGTCGCGAGCTCACCCCTCCACTTT.

The CDR3 is CASSGEPSSYNSPLHF. In DNA form, the CDR3 reads TGTGCCAGCAGTGGAGAGCCGAGCTCCTATAATTCACCCCTCCACTTT. The rearrangement uses TRBV6-1 and TRBJ1-6; no clear D. From germline, CDR1 is MNHNS and CDR2 SASEGT. This CDR3 has 16 amino acids. Trimming removed 4 bases at V and 0 bases at J, with 10 bases between.